Presented here are 27 T cell receptor beta chains from one specimen sequenced in a study of blood T cell repertoires in COVID-19. Profiled with immunoSEQ multiplex PCR; TCRdb holds only in-frame clones, not every one. The sample comprises some 270,000 clones, approximately 85% of which are singletons, and approximately 5% rests with the top ten. Sequenced material: peripheral blood. The source of these receptors is an elderly woman with COVID-19, enrolled during active disease.

This rearrangement joins TRBV7-9 to TRBJ1-1, with D tentatively TRBD1 (6 bases). V shed 0 bases and J shed 3 bases, with 11 bases lying between them. This CDR3 contains 15 residues. Germline V gives CDR1 SEHNR, CDR2 FQNEAQ (reference sequence). In DNA form, the CDR3 reads TGTGCCAGCAGCTTAGCGGGGAGGGGGGACACTGAAGCTTTCTTT. Amino acid sequence: CASSLAGRGDTEAFF.

CDR3 in amino acids: CASSLAGTSGLSSYNEQFF. The CDR3 bases are TGTGCCAGCAGCTTGGCAGGGACTAGCGGTTTGAGCTCCTACAATGAGCAGTTCTTC. The gene calls are TRBV5-4 and TRBJ2-1; 11 bases agree with TRBD2. The CDR3 is made up of 19 amino acids. J gave up 0 bases and V 0 bases, and 8 bases lay outside the gene matches. Germline loops: CDR1 SGHNT, CDR2 YYREEE (reference sequence).

The J gene is TRBJ1-4, the V gene TRBV28, with D hard to call. Germline V gives CDR1 MDHEN, CDR2 SYDVKM. V was clipped by 5 bases and J by 7 bases, with 14 bases between them. The CDR3 sequence is 14 residues long. The CDR3 region is CASSRAGVGEKLFF. The CDR3 DNA sequence: TGTGCCAGCAGTAGGGCCGGGGTTGGTGAAAAACTGTTTTTT.

The chain carries TRBV19 and TRBJ2-3, with TRBD1 as a possible D gene (6 bases). The germline V gene encodes CDR1 LNHDA and CDR2 SQIVND (reference sequence). The germline V and J ends were trimmed by 3 bases and 3 bases, with 16 bases remaining between them. This CDR3 has 16 amino acids. CDR3 nucleotides: TGTGCCAGTAGTATCAGCACAGGGCATGAGACAGATACGCAGTATTTT. This translates into CASSISTGHETDTQYF. Based on the CDR3 plus reference TRBV19 and TRBJ2-3, the full variable domain is DGGITQSPKYLFRKEGQNVTLSCEQNLNHDAMYWYRQDPGQGLRLIYYSQIVNDFQKGDIAEGYSVSREKKESFPLTVTSAQKNPTAFYLCASSISTGHETDTQYFGPGTRLTVL.

This clone was seen more than once but under ten times. The rearrangement joins TRBV4-2 to TRBJ1-2, with D possibly matching TRBD1 (5 bases). The CDR3 is 16 amino acids. Trimming took 1 base from V and 8 from J, leaving 20 bases between them. Germline loops: CDR1 LGHNA, CDR2 YNFKEQ. The CDR3 protein is CASSQAGTSLTAGYTF. The DNA for the CDR3 is TGTGCCAGCAGCCAAGCCGGGACTTCACTAACAGCGGGCTACACCTTC.

This clone showed up just once. This chain uses TRBV28 with TRBJ2-3; D is undetermined. Germline-derived CDR1 and CDR2 are MDHEN and SYDVKM. The V and J ends lost 4 bases and 0 bases respectively, with 17 bases between them. CDR3 size: 17 residues. The CDR3 loop reads CASSSPPRVTSTDTQYF. Written as DNA, the CDR3 is TGTGCCAGCAGTTCCCCTCCCCGTGTGACTAGCACAGATACGCAGTATTTT.

This clone has just a few counts. This same CDR3 is encoded by further DNA sequences in the sample. V gene TRBV5-1 combines with J gene TRBJ1-4; weak D call: TRBD1 (5 bases). The CDR3 is made up of 14 amino acids. V was trimmed by 2 bases and J by 4 bases, leaving 9 bases between them. Germline values: CDR1 SGHRS, CDR2 YFSETQ. CDR3 coding DNA: TGCGCCAGCAGCTTAGGTCAGGGTAATGAAAAACTGTTTTTT. It translates to CASSLGQGNEKLFF.

V and J are TRBV7-3 and TRBJ2-2; TRBD1 is a possible D gene (6 bases). Germline CDR1 SGHTA, CDR2 FQGTGA. The CDR3 length is 15 residues. V was trimmed by 2 bases and J by 7 bases, leaving 14 bases between them. The CDR3 loop is CASSLQPGVNGELFF. CDR3 sequence (DNA): TGTGCCAGCAGCTTACAGCCAGGGGTCAACGGGGAGCTGTTTTTT.

The chain has TRBV18 and TRBJ1-4; unclear D gene. Trimming left V 4 bases short and J 7 bases short, with 31 bases between. This CDR3 is built from 20 residues. From germline, CDR1 is KGHSH and CDR2 LQKENI. CDR3 sequence reads: CASSLLTIRGYLGSREKLFF. CDR3 in DNA: TGTGCCAGCTCACTCCTTACCATACGAGGATACCTCGGTAGTCGTGAAAAACTGTTTTTT.

This chain's CDR3 is CASSPGQGNPEAFF. The CDR3 coding sequence is TGTGCCAGCTCACCAGGACAGGGGAATCCTGAAGCTTTCTTT. The rearrangement joins TRBV18 to TRBJ1-1; 9 bases match TRBD1. This CDR3 contains 14 residues. With V trimmed by 2 bases and J by 6 bases, 4 bases remained unmatched. Germline CDR1 and CDR2: KGHSH and LQKENI.

The CDR3: CASSMGLAGTQYF. The DNA for the CDR3 is TGTGCCAGTAGTATGGGACTAGCGGGGACCCAGTACTTC. The V gene is TRBV19, the J gene TRBJ2-5, with 12 bases fitting TRBD2. Per the germline V gene, CDR1 is LNHDA and CDR2 is SQIVND (reference sequence). The CDR3 sequence is 13 residues long. Trimming cost V 3 bases and J 7 bases; bases outside gene matches: 0.

This rearrangement joins TRBV2 to TRBJ1-5; D is unresolved. The V end was cut by 5 bases, the J end by 7 bases, with 15 bases between. CDR1 SNHLY and CDR2 FYNNEI come from the germline V gene. This CDR3 comprises 14 residues. CDR3 sequence: CASSLGGFGQPQHF. CDR3 in DNA: TGTGCCAGCAGTCTGGGAGGCTTTGGGCAGCCCCAGCATTTT.

This clone was counted a single time. The chain is built from TRBV10-3 and TRBJ2-2; perhaps TRBD1 as D (5 bases). From germline, CDR1 is ENHRY and CDR2 SYGVKD. The V gene lost 6 bases and the J gene lost 3 bases, with 8 bases spanning the gap. The length of the CDR3 is 13 residues. CDR3 in DNA: TGTGCCATCAGGGCAGGGTACACCGGGGAGCTGTTTTTT. Protein sequence: CAIRAGYTGELFF.

This chain links TRBV2 with TRBJ1-1; possible D gene TRBD1, 5 bases. This CDR3 contains 16 residues. Trimming shortened V by 4 bases and J by 0 bases, and 15 bases separated the two germline ends. CDR1 is SNHLY, CDR2 FYNNEI, per germline. Here the CDR3 DNA reads TGTGCCAGCAGTGTGACAAAGTCGGACATGAACACTGAAGCTTTCTTT. Translated: CASSVTKSDMNTEAFF.

Only one count was recorded for this clone. The chain uses TRBV6-6 and TRBJ1-4; no clear D gene. The DNA matches TRBJ2-2 better at its end, which makes the J call doubtful. The germline V gene has CDR1 MNHNY and CDR2 SVGAGI (reference sequence). The CDR3 is 14 residues long. The CDR3 DNA follows: TGTGCCAGCAGTTACGATGGTACCTCTAGGGAGCTGTTTTTT. Residues: CASSYDGTSRELFF.

The CDR3 coding sequence is TGTGCCAGCAGTTTGGACGGGGGTGGCACCGGGGAGCTGTTTTTT. Translated: CASSLDGGGTGELFF. V and J are TRBV6-6 and TRBJ2-2, with a tentative D call TRBD2 (6 bases). The V gene lost 4 bases and the J gene lost 4 bases, with 13 bases spanning the gap. CDR3 size: 15 residues. Germline loops: CDR1 MNHNY, CDR2 SVGAGI (reference sequence).

V usage is TRBV5-1 and J usage is TRBJ2-4, with D tentatively TRBD1 (5 bases). Germline lookup yields CDR1 SGHRS and CDR2 YFSETQ. Trimming removed 0 bases from V and 9 bases from J, with 13 bases in between. The CDR3 runs to 14 residues. CDR3 sequence reads: CASSLGQGASIQYF. The DNA of the CDR3 is TGCGCCAGCAGCTTGGGCCAGGGTGCAAGCATTCAGTACTTC.

This chain connects TRBV5-8 to TRBJ2-1; tentatively, D is TRBD1 (6 bases). The CDR3 spans 16 residues. Trimming removed 2 bases at V and 0 bases at J, with 12 bases between. Germline V gene sequence: CDR1 SGHTS, CDR2 YDEGEE. DNA for the CDR3: TGTGCCAGCAGCTTTGGGGGCTACCGCTCCTACAATGAGCAGTTCTTC. Translation: CASSFGGYRSYNEQFF.

The gene calls are TRBV10-2 and TRBJ1-2; 9 bases align to TRBD1. V was clipped by 3 bases and J by 0 bases; unmatched bases: 5. The germline gives CDR1 WSHSY, CDR2 SAAADI. The CDR3 runs to 16 residues. CDR3 loop: CASSDLGQGPNYGYTF. The CDR3 DNA follows: TGCGCCAGCAGTGATTTGGGACAGGGCCCTAACTATGGCTACACCTTC.

The CDR3 coding sequence is TGTGCCATCGGGACAGGGGTCGTAGATACGCAGTATTTT. As protein: CAIGTGVVDTQYF. The V and J genes are TRBV10-3 and TRBJ2-3, with 10 bases that match TRBD1. The germline gives CDR1 ENHRY, CDR2 SYGVKD. Trimming removed 8 bases from V and 5 bases from J; junction bases left unmatched: 4. The CDR3 length is 13 residues.

The chain recombines TRBV28 with TRBJ2-7; 10 bases map to TRBD1. The V and J ends lost 3 bases and 0 bases, in that order; junction bases with no gene match: 2. Germline CDR1 MDHEN, CDR2 SYDVKM. This CDR3 spans 15 amino acids. DNA of the CDR3: TGTGCCAGCAGTTTTGGGGACAGGGGCTCCTACGAGCAGTACGTC. It translates to CASSFGDRGSYEQYV.

The chain has TRBV5-1 and TRBJ2-1; 9 bases fit TRBD2. The length of the CDR3 is 15 residues. CDR1 and CDR2 (germline): SGHRS, YFSETQ. V was clipped by 0 bases and J by 4 bases; unmatched bases: 2. CDR3: CASSLGLAAYNEQFF. CDR3 DNA: TGCGCCAGCAGCTTGGGACTAGCGGCGTACAATGAGCAGTTCTTC.

The chain joins TRBV13 to TRBJ2-4, with 7 bases fitting TRBD1. The length of the CDR3 is 14 residues. Germline trimming cut 5 bases from V and 5 bases from J; bases unmatched to any gene: 6. The V gene's germline CDR1 is PRHDT and CDR2 FYEKMQ (reference sequence). DNA for the CDR3: TGTGCCAGCAGCAAATGGGACAGCCAAAACATTCAGTACTTC. Protein sequence: CASSKWDSQNIQYF.

In this sample, this clone turned up a few times. The same CDR3 can be traced to other DNA sequences in this sample. Here the CDR3 DNA reads TGCGCCAGCAGCGCCCTCGGTGGAGCGGGGGGGCCGGGTGAGCAGTTCTTC. As protein: CASSALGGAGGPGEQFF. The chain has TRBV5-1 and TRBJ2-1; 10 positions agree with TRBD2. With 4 bases clipped from V and 9 bases from J, the junction kept 16 bases outside the gene matches. The CDR3 has 17 amino acids. Per germline, CDR1 SGHRS and CDR2 YFSETQ.

The V call is TRBV28, the J call TRBJ1-1; 10 bases match TRBD1. J lost 4 bases, V lost 1 base, and 3 bases had no gene match. The CDR3 has 15 residues. Germline values: CDR1 MDHEN, CDR2 SYDVKM. This CDR3 is CASSLSGTGVTEAFF. The CDR3 DNA follows: TGTGCCAGCAGTTTATCTGGGACAGGGGTCACTGAAGCTTTCTTT.

The chain employs TRBV7-8 and TRBJ2-1; 7 nucleotides align to TRBD1. V dropped 5 bases and J dropped 9; count of bases not matched to a gene: 4. This CDR3 has 12 residues. Germline V lookup: CDR1 SGHVS, CDR2 FQNEAQ. CDR3 bases: TGTGCCAGCAGCGTCCAGGGGGTTGAGCAGTTCTTC. Amino acids: CASSVQGVEQFF.

The J gene is TRBJ2-3, the V gene TRBV14; no clear D gene. The CDR3 is 13 residues long. CDR1 and CDR2 (germline): SGHDN, FVKESK. Trimming took 5 bases from V and 0 from J, leaving 6 bases between them. The CDR3 DNA is TGTGCCAGCAGCGGGCAAAGCACAGATACGCAGTATTTT. It codes for CASSGQSTDTQYF.